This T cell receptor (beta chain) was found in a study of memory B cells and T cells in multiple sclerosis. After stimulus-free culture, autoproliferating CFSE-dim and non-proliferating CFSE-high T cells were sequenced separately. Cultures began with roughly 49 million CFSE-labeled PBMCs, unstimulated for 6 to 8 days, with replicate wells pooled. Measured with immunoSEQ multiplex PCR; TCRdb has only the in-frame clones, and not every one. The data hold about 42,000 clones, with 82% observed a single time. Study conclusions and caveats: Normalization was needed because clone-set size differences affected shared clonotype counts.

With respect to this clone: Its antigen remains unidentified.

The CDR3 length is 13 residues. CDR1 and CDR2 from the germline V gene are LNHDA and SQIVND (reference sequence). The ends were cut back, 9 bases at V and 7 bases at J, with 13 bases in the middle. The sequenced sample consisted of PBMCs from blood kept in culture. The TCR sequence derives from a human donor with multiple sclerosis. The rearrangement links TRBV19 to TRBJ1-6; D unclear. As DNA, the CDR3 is TGTGCCAGCGTGGACGGCCCAAATTCACCCCTCCACTTT. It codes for CASVDGPNSPLHF.